Below are 31 T cell receptor beta chains sequenced from a single sample in a study of T cells in Graves' hyperthyroidism and ophthalmopathy. Amplified regions were TCR beta CDR3 sequences from RNA transcripts. An initial round of RT-PCR targeting the TCR CDR3 relied on the HTBI primer set. MiXCR, applied by TCRdb to the multiplex PCR reads, yields one record per CDR3 protein. The repertoire holds 350,000 or so distinct CDR3 sequences, under 25% seen once, with around half in the top ten. Source material: blood. The source is a woman in her fifties or sixties with Graves' hyperthyroidism.

This chain joins TRBV5-1 and TRBJ2-7; D unresolved. In germline, CDR1 is SGHRS, CDR2 YFSETQ. The V gene lost 2 bases and the J gene lost 2 bases, with 11 bases spanning the gap. The length of the CDR3 is 14 residues. CDR3 sequence: CASSFSTVPYEQYF. CDR3 nucleotide sequence: TGCGCCAGCAGCTTTTCGACTGTCCCCTACGAGCAGTACTTC.

This clonotype came up many times. The chain carries TRBV7-9 and TRBJ2-3; TRBD2 aligns across 8 bases. CDR3 length: 14 residues. V lost 5 bases, J lost 4 bases, and 5 bases stayed unmatched. The germline CDR1 and CDR2 sequences are SEHNR and FQNEAQ (reference sequence). The CDR3 sequence is CASSNPGGSDTQYF. CDR3 coding DNA: TGTGCCAGCAGCAACCCGGGGGGGTCAGATACGCAGTATTTT.

At least ten counts were recorded for this clonotype. This sequence joins TRBV11-3 and TRBJ2-1; TRBD1 aligns across 9 bases. The CDR3 sequence is 15 residues long. Germline-derived CDR1 and CDR2 are SGHNT and YENEEA. The J segment lost 7 bases and the V segment lost 0 bases, leaving 4 bases of the junction unmatched. CDR3 sequence reads: CASSLEGQGWNEQFF. The CDR3, as DNA: TGTGCCAGCAGCTTAGAGGGACAGGGATGGAATGAGCAGTTCTTC.

This clonotype was counted at least ten times. The chain uses TRBV20-1 and TRBJ2-3; the D is unclear. Germline assignment: CDR1 DFQATT and CDR2 SNEGSKA (reference sequence). Trimming removed 4 bases at V and 5 bases at J, with 7 bases between. There are 11 residues in the CDR3. DNA of the CDR3: TGCAGTGCTACAGCCGTAGATACGCAGTATTTT. This encodes CSATAVDTQYF.

The chain employs TRBV19 and TRBJ2-1; D remains ambiguous. Germline V lookup: CDR1 LNHDA, CDR2 SQIVND (reference sequence). Trimming removed 6 bases at V and 5 bases at J, with 8 bases between. This CDR3 is 12 amino acids long. CDR3 sequence (DNA): TGTGCCAGTAGCCGCAGCCACAATGAGCAGTTCTTC. Its translation: CASSRSHNEQFF.

This clonotype occurred many times. The gene calls are TRBV7-8 and TRBJ1-1; the match to TRBD1 covers 10 bases. The germline V gene has CDR1 SGHVS and CDR2 FQNEAQ. CDR3 length equals 16 residues. Trimming removed 4 bases from V and 1 base from J; junction bases left unmatched: 6. This CDR3 is CASSSRQGARNTEAFF. CDR3 nucleotides: TGTGCCAGCAGCTCCCGACAGGGGGCGAGGAACACTGAAGCTTTCTTT. The whole variable domain, filled in from reference TRBV7-8 and TRBJ1-1, reads GAGVSQSPRYKVAKRGQDVALRCDPISGHVSLFWYQQALGQGPEFLTYFQNEAQLDKSGLPSDRFFAERPEGSVSTLKIQRTQQEDSAVYLCASSSRQGARNTEAFFGQGTRLTVV.

This clonotype appeared a single time. A much larger clonotype is one base distant, so this may be a read error. The chain's CDR3 is CSGGQNTETFF. CDR3 in DNA: TGCAGCGGGGGACAGAACACTGAAACTTTCTTT. V gene TRBV29-1 combines with J gene TRBJ1-1; 7 nucleotides align to TRBD1. This CDR3 spans 11 amino acids. Germline loops: CDR1 SQVTM, CDR2 ANQGSEA.

V usage is TRBV6-1 and J usage is TRBJ2-3; 9 bases align to TRBD2. The CDR3 covers 15 residues. With V trimmed by 4 bases and J by 4 bases, 6 bases remained unmatched. Germline V CDR1 and CDR2: MNHNS, SASEGT. CDR3 DNA sequence: TGTGCCAGCAGTGGGCGACTAGCGGCTTCAGATACGCAGTATTTT. Residues: CASSGRLAASDTQYF.

This clonotype has a count of ten or more. The chain carries TRBV28 and TRBJ2-7; D is perhaps TRBD2 (6 bases). Germline lookup yields CDR1 MDHEN and CDR2 SYDVKM. Trimming left V 3 bases short and J 6 bases short, with 15 bases between. The CDR3 totals 14 residues. The CDR3 coding sequence is TGTGCCAGCAGTTTGGGACGGGAGAGGAGCGAGCAGTACTTC. It encodes CASSLGRERSEQYF.

This clonotype appeared many times. This chain uses TRBV20-1 with TRBJ2-2; the D is unclear. Trimming pared 3 bases from V and 6 bases from J, leaving 14 bases between. Germline values: CDR1 DFQATT, CDR2 SNEGSKA (reference sequence). The CDR3 totals 14 residues. The CDR3 DNA sequence: TGCAGTGCTAGGTTCAACCCCAGGCCCGGGGAGCTGTTTTTT. Protein product: CSARFNPRPGELFF.

This clonotype has ten or more counts. CDR3 in amino acids: CSARDREEFF. For the CDR3, the DNA is TGCAGTGCTAGAGACAGGGAGGAGTTCTTC. The rearrangement joins TRBV20-1 to TRBJ2-1, with D perhaps matching TRBD2 (6 bases). The CDR3 has 10 residues. CDR1 is DFQATT, CDR2 SNEGSKA, per germline (reference sequence). V was clipped by 0 bases and J by 14 bases, with 8 bases between them.

This clonotype was seen at least ten times. The gene calls are TRBV20-1 and TRBJ2-7; TRBD2 matches at 8 bases. Germline V gives CDR1 DFQATT, CDR2 SNEGSKA (reference sequence). This CDR3 region has 15 residues. V lost 2 bases, J lost 3 bases, and 9 bases stayed unmatched. DNA of the CDR3: TGCAGTGCTAGAAGGGCCAGCGGGAGAAACTACGAGCAGTACTTC. Protein sequence: CSARRASGRNYEQYF.

This clonotype was counted at least ten times. J is TRBJ2-5 and V is TRBV4-1; TRBD1 matches at 11 bases. This CDR3 is 16 amino acids long. The J segment lost 5 bases and the V segment lost 4 bases, leaving 9 bases of the junction unmatched. CDR1 and CDR2 (germline): MGHRA, YSYEKL. CDR3 DNA sequence: TGCGCCAGCAGCCGTGGGACAGGGGGTTCTAGGGAGACCCAGTACTTC. Translation: CASSRGTGGSRETQYF.

This clonotype has a count of ten or more. J is TRBJ2-5 and V is TRBV6-2 or TRBV6-3; D is perhaps TRBD1 (6 bases). CDR1 is MNHEY, CDR2 SVGEGT, per germline. Trimming stripped 5 bases from V and 4 bases from J, with 17 bases between. CDR3 length: 15 amino acids. The CDR3 coding sequence is TGTGCCAGCAGTCCCCGGACGAGAGGGGGAGAGACCCAGTACTTC. Translating gives CASSPRTRGGETQYF.

This clonotype was recorded at least ten times. V and J are TRBV5-5 and TRBJ2-3, with D unclear. Germline CDR1 and CDR2: SGHKS and YYEKEE (reference sequence). V was cut by 2 bases and J by 0 bases, with 4 bases left in between. This CDR3 is built from 13 residues. CDR3 sequence: CASSLESTDTQYF. The CDR3 region has the DNA TGTGCCAGCAGCTTAGAGAGCACAGATACGCAGTATTTT.

The sample holds one count of this clonotype. Possible read error: a much larger clone is one base away. The V and J genes are TRBV18 and TRBJ2-7; 8 bases line up with TRBD1. The CDR3 length is 14 residues. The V and J ends lost 8 bases and 2 bases, in that order; junction bases with no gene match: 8. Germline-derived CDR1 and CDR2 are KGHSH and LQKENI. The CDR3 region has the DNA TGTGCCAGCCCTCAAGGACAGGGACCCTACGAGCAGTACTTC. It encodes CASPQGQGPYEQYF.

This clonotype appeared many times. CDR3 residues: CASSPNAGLGDSPLHF. The CDR3 DNA reads TGTGCCAGCTCACCAAACGCAGGCTTAGGGGATTCACCCCTCCACTTT. The chain joins TRBV18 to TRBJ1-6; possible D gene TRBD1, 5 bases. The CDR3 consists of 16 residues. Between the trimmed V and J ends, which lost 2 bases and 8 bases, there was a span of 16 bases. Per germline, CDR1 KGHSH and CDR2 LQKENI.

There are many counts of this clonotype. The chain recombines TRBV2 with TRBJ2-1, with 7 bases fitting TRBD2. Germline V gene data show CDR1 as SNHLY and CDR2 as FYNNEI. V shed 0 bases, J shed 5 bases, and the junction held 4 bases outside the gene matches. The CDR3 length is 15 residues. CDR3 in DNA: TGTGCCAGCAGTGAAGCTCGCGGGAGCAACAATGAGCAGTTCTTC. Residues: CASSEARGSNNEQFF.

This clonotype was counted ten times or more. The chain uses TRBV7-8 and TRBJ1-1; 7 bases line up with TRBD1. CDR3 size: 16 residues. Germline V gene data show CDR1 as SGHVS and CDR2 as FQNEAQ. V was pared by 5 bases and J by 0 bases, with 9 bases of the junction left unmatched. As DNA, the CDR3 is TGTGCCAGCAGCCCCTGGACAGGACCCATGAACACTGAAGCTTTCTTT. It specifies CASSPWTGPMNTEAFF.

The chain couples TRBV5-6 to TRBJ2-1; 11 bases align to TRBD2. Trimming at V came to 0 bases and at J to 4 bases, leaving 6 bases not matched to a gene. The CDR3 length is 17 residues. The germline gives CDR1 SGHDT, CDR2 YYEEEE. CDR3 sequence reads: CASSLERLAGPYNEQFF. The CDR3 DNA is TGTGCCAGCAGCTTGGAACGACTAGCGGGACCTTACAATGAGCAGTTCTTC.

This clonotype was seen ten or more times. The chain uses TRBV20-1 and TRBJ2-5; TRBD1 aligns across 9 bases. The CDR3 extends over 13 amino acids. The germline gives CDR1 DFQATT, CDR2 SNEGSKA (reference sequence). J gave up 5 bases and V 6 bases, and 7 bases lay outside the gene matches. The DNA for the CDR3 is TGCAGTGCGACACAGGGGGCAAAGGAGACCCAGTACTTC. This sequence encodes CSATQGAKETQYF.

The chain recombines TRBV5-1 with TRBJ1-3; TRBD1 is a possible D gene (5 bases). The germline CDR1 and CDR2 sequences are SGHRS and YFSETQ. This CDR3 comprises 14 residues. V was pared by 2 bases and J by 0 bases, with 6 bases between. In DNA, the CDR3 is TGCGCCAGCAGCTTCGGGGGCTCTGGAAACACCATATATTTT. As protein: CASSFGGSGNTIYF.

This clonotype was recorded at least ten times. The genes are TRBV5-1 and TRBJ1-3; D is undetermined. The CDR3 totals 16 residues. The germline V gene encodes CDR1 SGHRS and CDR2 YFSETQ. V was shortened by 0 bases and J by 3 bases, with 13 bases between the two germline ends. As DNA, the CDR3 is TGCGCCAGCAGCTTGGTCGGGGAAGCTTATGGAAACACCATATATTTT. This gives the protein CASSLVGEAYGNTIYF.

This clonotype appeared many times. J is TRBJ1-4 and V is TRBV5-1; D remains unclear. V was trimmed by 0 bases and J by 9 bases, leaving 3 bases between them. CDR1 is SGHRS, CDR2 YFSETQ, per germline. The CDR3 length is 11 residues. CDR3 loop: CASSLGKKLFF. The CDR3 DNA reads as TGCGCCAGCAGCTTGGGGAAAAAACTGTTTTTT.

The sample holds a few counts of this clonotype. The V call is TRBV24-1, the J call TRBJ2-4; 7 bases align to TRBD2. The CDR3 sequence is 13 residues long. V lost 5 bases, J lost 8 bases, and 5 bases stayed unmatched. CDR1 is KGHDR and CDR2 is SFDVKD in the germline V gene. This CDR3 reads CATSAWGGDIQYF. The CDR3 bases are TGTGCCACCAGTGCCTGGGGGGGAGACATTCAGTACTTC.

The V and J genes are TRBV2 and TRBJ1-2; 7 bases are a match to TRBD1. The junction had 7 bases not matched to a gene; V was cut back by 2 bases and J by 7 bases. The CDR3 extends over 14 amino acids. CDR1 and CDR2 (germline): SNHLY, FYNNEI. For the CDR3, the DNA is TGTGCCAGCAGTGAAAATCAGGGGGGTCTTGGCTACACCTTC. It is translated as CASSENQGGLGYTF.

This clonotype showed up many times. J is TRBJ1-1 and V is TRBV7-9; possibly TRBD1 for D (6 bases). Germline V gene sequence: CDR1 SEHNR, CDR2 FQNEAQ (reference sequence). The CDR3 runs to 16 residues. Trimming pared 4 bases from V and 0 bases from J, leaving 15 bases between. CDR3 amino acids: CASSYQDRDLNTEAFF. In nucleotides, the CDR3 is TGTGCCAGCAGCTACCAGGACAGAGACTTGAACACTGAAGCTTTCTTT. The variable domain in full, completed from reference TRBV7-9 and TRBJ1-1, reads DTGVSQNPRHKITKRGQNVTFRCDPISEHNRLYWYRQTLGQGPEFLTYFQNEAQLEKSRLLSDRFSAERPKGSFSTLEIQRTEQGDSAMYLCASSYQDRDLNTEAFFGQGTRLTVV.

On this clonotype: A much larger clone is a single base away; this may be a read error. The CDR3 reads CSAREGGVVTEAFF. For the CDR3, the DNA is TGCAGTGCTAGAGAGGGGGGGGTGGTCACTGAAGCTTTCTTT. V gene TRBV20-1 combines with J gene TRBJ1-1; maybe TRBD1 (5 bases). Looked up from germline, CDR1 is DFQATT and CDR2 is SNEGSKA (reference sequence). V dropped 0 bases and J dropped 4 bases, with 12 bases sitting between them. CDR3 size: 14 residues.

This clonotype was counted ten times or more. The V call is TRBV12-3 or TRBV12-4, the J call TRBJ2-7; 8 bases agree with TRBD2. The CDR3 runs to 15 residues. V was clipped by 5 bases and J by 0 bases; unmatched bases: 6. Written as DNA, the CDR3 is TGTGCCAGCAGTCGACAGACTAGCGCCTCCTACGAGCAGTACTTC. Protein: CASSRQTSASYEQYF.

The chain links TRBV2 to TRBJ1-1, with unresolved D. The germline V and J ends were trimmed by 1 base and 1 base, with 4 bases remaining between them. The CDR3 covers 13 residues. The germline V gene encodes CDR1 SNHLY and CDR2 FYNNEI. CDR3 DNA sequence: TGTGCCAGCAGTGAAGGATGGAACACTGAAGCTTTCTTT. It yields the protein CASSEGWNTEAFF.

This clonotype has a count of ten or more. The CDR3 loop is CASSRLWGAEAFF. CDR3 nucleotide sequence: TGTGCCAGCAGCCGACTGTGGGGGGCTGAAGCTTTCTTT. This rearrangement joins TRBV5-6 to TRBJ1-1; D perhaps matches TRBD1 (5 bases). This CDR3 contains 13 residues. Trimming left V 4 bases short and J 6 bases short, with 13 bases between. Germline CDR1 and CDR2: SGHDT and YYEEEE.